A single sample is the source of the 18 T cell receptor beta chains below, sequenced in a study of T cells in Graves' hyperthyroidism and ophthalmopathy. The investigators amplified TCR beta CDR3 regions from RNA transcripts. HTBI primers were used for first-round RT-PCR of the TCR CDR3. TCRdb re-called the multiplex PCR reads with MiXCR, one entry per CDR3 protein. The sample contains 500,000 to 650,000 distinct CDR3 sequences, roughly 17% of which appear only once. Sequencing was carried out using blood. The receptors shown here come from a woman under 30 with Graves' ophthalmopathy.

In its sample, this clonotype was seen a few times. The rearrangement uses TRBV9 and TRBJ1-1; 9 bases line up with TRBD1. This CDR3 contains 16 residues. Per the germline V gene, CDR1 is SGDLS and CDR2 is YYNGEE. Trimming removed 2 bases from V and 2 bases from J; junction bases left unmatched: 7. CDR3 sequence (DNA): TGTGCCAGCAGCGTTGCCGGGACAGGGTATAACACTGAAGCTTTCTTT. It specifies CASSVAGTGYNTEAFF.

This clonotype was detected a few times. This chain uses TRBV6-1 with TRBJ2-5; 7 nucleotides match TRBD2. There are 15 residues in the CDR3. V lost 0 bases to trimming and J lost 5 bases; unmatched junction nucleotides: 6. Germline V gives CDR1 MNHNS, CDR2 SASEGT. The CDR3 nucleotides read TGTGCCAGCAGTGAAGCGTGGGGGGGGATGGAGACCCAGTACTTC. As protein: CASSEAWGGMETQYF.

This clonotype has a handful of counts. V gene TRBV25-1 combines with J gene TRBJ2-5; D uncertain. V dropped 7 bases and J dropped 5 bases, with 14 bases sitting between them. Germline-derived CDR1 and CDR2 are MGHDK and SYGVNS. The CDR3 covers 13 residues. The CDR3 DNA follows: TGTGCCAGCAAATGGACCAATGGGGAGACCCAGTACTTC. It codes for CASKWTNGETQYF.

The table lists this clonotype with a few counts. The chain is built from TRBV6-5 and TRBJ1-1, with a possible D match to TRBD1 (6 bases). The CDR3 runs 16 residues. Germline CDR1 MNHEY, CDR2 SVGAGI. Deletions cut 0 bases from V and 2 bases from J, with 13 bases between. The CDR3 DNA sequence: TGTGCCAGCAGTTACTCTGAGGGACAAGGAAACACTGAAGCTTTCTTT. This translates into CASSYSEGQGNTEAFF.

This clonotype has ten or more counts. The chain uses TRBV28 and TRBJ1-4; D is unclear. CDR3 length: 15 amino acids. The ends were cut back, 6 bases at V and 1 base at J, with 12 bases in the middle. The germline V gene has CDR1 MDHEN and CDR2 SYDVKM. The CDR3 loop reads CASRGLGGTNEKLFF. DNA for the CDR3: TGTGCCAGCAGAGGATTGGGCGGAACTAATGAAAAACTGTTTTTT. The variable domain in full, completed from reference TRBV28 and TRBJ1-4, reads DVKVTQSSRYLVKRTGEKVFLECVQDMDHENMFWYRQDPGLGLRLIYFSYDVKMKEKGDIPEGYSVSREKKERFSLILESASTNQTSMYLCASRGLGGTNEKLFFGSGTQLSVL.

Only a few counts were recorded for this clonotype. This chain connects TRBV4-3 to TRBJ1-2; no definite D call. This CDR3 has 16 amino acids. Germline values: CDR1 LGHNA, CDR2 YSLEER. Trimming pared 0 bases from V and 0 bases from J, leaving 11 bases between. The chain's CDR3 is CASSQERALPNYGYTF. DNA of the CDR3: TGCGCCAGCAGCCAAGAGAGGGCACTTCCTAACTATGGCTACACCTTC.

This clonotype was observed at least ten times. This rearrangement joins TRBV30 to TRBJ1-1; D is undetermined. Germline CDR1 GTSNPN, CDR2 SVGIG (reference sequence). The germline V and J ends were trimmed by 2 bases and 4 bases, with 8 bases remaining between them. The CDR3 runs 12 residues. In nucleotides, the CDR3 is TGTGCCTGGAGTCCGGGAGGCACTGAAGCTTTCTTT. This codes for CAWSPGGTEAFF. Full variable domain (missing parts from reference TRBV30 and TRBJ1-1): SQTIHQWPATLVQPVGSPLSLECTVEGTSNPNLYWYRQAAGRGLQLLFYSVGIGQISSEVPQNLSASRPQDRQFILSSKKLLLSDSGFYLCAWSPGGTEAFFGQGTRLTVV.

In its sample, this clonotype was seen a few times. The rearrangement links TRBV27 to TRBJ1-5, with D possibly TRBD1 on 5 matching bases. Per germline, CDR1 MNHEY and CDR2 SMNVEV (reference sequence). Between the trimmed V and J ends, which lost 0 bases and 6 bases, there was a span of 9 bases. The CDR3 sequence is 14 residues long. This CDR3 reads CASSLSAGPQPQHF. For the CDR3, the DNA is TGTGCCAGCAGTTTATCCGCGGGGCCTCAGCCCCAGCATTTT.

This clonotype has more than one count but fewer than ten. This chain joins TRBV30 and TRBJ1-1; TRBD1 matches at 7 bases. Per germline, CDR1 GTSNPN and CDR2 SVGIG (reference sequence). J gave up 4 bases and V 3 bases, and 5 bases lay outside the gene matches. This CDR3 comprises 13 residues. Here the CDR3 DNA reads TGTGCCTGGAGACCAGGGGGAGGCACTGAAGCTTTCTTT. This translates into CAWRPGGGTEAFF.

A word on this clonotype: Being one base from a much bigger clone, this may be a read error. The chain employs TRBV12-3 or TRBV12-4 and TRBJ1-5, with D possibly TRBD1 on 6 matching bases. The CDR3 runs 14 residues. CDR3 loop: CASRFRGSNQPHHF. The DNA of the CDR3 is TGTGCCAGCAGATTCAGGGGTAGCAATCAGCCCCACCATTTT.

This clonotype was seen a handful of times. The CDR3 region has the DNA TGTGCCAGCAGTGATGGGAGCTCCTATAATTCACCCCTCCACTTT. Translating gives CASSDGSSYNSPLHF. J is TRBJ1-6 and V is TRBV6-1; D is uncertain. The germline CDR1 and CDR2 sequences are MNHNS and SASEGT. CDR3 size: 15 residues. The V end lost 3 bases, the J end lost 0 bases, and 6 bases lay between the germline ends.

This clonotype was counted at least ten times. The chain carries TRBV27 and TRBJ1-1, with D possibly matching TRBD1 (6 bases). Between the trimmed V and J ends, which lost 6 bases and 4 bases, there was a span of 12 bases. CDR3 size: 13 residues. The germline gives CDR1 MNHEY, CDR2 SMNVEV (reference sequence). CDR3 DNA sequence: TGTGCCAGCAGGGAGGGGGAGGGCACTGAAGCTTTCTTT. It is translated as CASREGEGTEAFF.

This clonotype was counted ten times or more. The J gene is TRBJ2-7, the V gene TRBV2; no reliable D call. The CDR3 runs 12 residues. The V end was cut by 10 bases, the J end by 3 bases, with 13 bases between. Germline V gene lookup returns CDR1 SNHLY and CDR2 FYNNEI. CDR3 amino acids: CATSDGYYEQYF. The CDR3 DNA follows: TGTGCCACCTCCGACGGTTACTACGAGCAGTACTTC.

The table lists this clonotype with many counts. V and J are TRBV2 and TRBJ2-7, with 7 bases that match TRBD1. This CDR3 has 12 residues. CDR1 and CDR2 from the germline V gene are SNHLY and FYNNEI. V lost 6 bases to trimming and J lost 1 base; unmatched junction nucleotides: 0. CDR3 sequence reads: CASRQGSYEQYF. The CDR3 DNA sequence: TGTGCCAGCAGACAGGGGTCCTACGAGCAGTACTTC.

This clonotype was picked up many times. V and J are TRBV28 and TRBJ2-2; D is ambiguous. The CDR3 spans 15 residues. V was trimmed by 3 bases and J by 5 bases, leaving 13 bases between them. CDR1 and CDR2 from the germline V gene are MDHEN and SYDVKM. CDR3 sequence reads: CASSLIIGWTGELFF. CDR3 coding DNA: TGTGCCAGCAGTTTGATTATAGGCTGGACCGGGGAGCTGTTTTTT.

The rearrangement links TRBV20-1 to TRBJ1-6, with 8 bases that match TRBD1. The CDR3 covers 18 residues. Trimming took 0 bases from V and 10 from J; bases not matched to a gene: 17. Germline CDR1 and CDR2: DFQATT and SNEGSKA (reference sequence). CDR3 sequence reads: CSARDSIGQGEDWSPLHF. CDR3 nucleotides: TGCAGTGCTAGAGATTCGATCGGACAGGGTGAGGATTGGTCACCCCTCCACTTT.

The chain combines TRBV24-1 with TRBJ2-2; D unclear. The CDR3 is 18 residues long. V lost 10 bases to trimming and J lost 1 base, with 24 bases between them. Per the germline V gene, CDR1 is KGHDR and CDR2 is SFDVKD. The chain's CDR3 is CATASYFREDGNTGELFF. The CDR3, as DNA: TGTGCCACAGCCAGCTACTTTCGAGAGGATGGGAACACCGGGGAGCTGTTTTTT.

The sample holds many counts of this clonotype. The CDR3: CASSLGPLPGGEDTQYF. CDR3 bases: TGTGCCAGCAGCTTAGGGCCGCTTCCAGGGGGCGAAGATACGCAGTATTTT. The chain has TRBV7-8 and TRBJ2-3; 8 bases agree with TRBD1. The CDR3 is 17 residues long. J was trimmed by 5 bases and V by 1 base; bases with no gene match: 11. In germline, CDR1 is SGHVS, CDR2 FQNEAQ.